This is a list of T cell receptor beta chains from one sample in a study of blood T cell repertoires in COVID-19. This table comes from immunoSEQ multiplex PCR, and its TCRdb copy is limited to in-frame clones, with some not included. The table lists some 140,000 clones, about 80% of them singletons. What was sequenced was peripheral blood. The receptors were sampled from a human donor in a cohort sampled during active COVID-19. Both conserved end residues are part of each CDR3. The D gene is left open where the match is weak. Expanded clones are given a class, and other clones once, few, many or no size at all.

.,TRBJ2-7,.,TRBV11-2,TGTGCCAGCAGCTTAGGAGTGGGGGCGCTGGACGAGCAGTACTTC,CASSLGVGALDEQYF
.,TRBJ2-7,.,TRBV15,TGTGCCACCAGCAGATTAACGACTCCTTTCTACGAGCAGTACTTC,CATSRLTTPFYEQYF
.,TRBJ1-2,.,TRBV12-2,TGTGCAAGTCGCTCACCAGGGAGGGGGGGACTCCAAGGGTACACCTTC,CASRSPGRGGLQGYTF
few,TRBJ2-1,.,TRBV28,TGTGCCAGCAGTTTACACGGAGCGCGCTACAATGAGCAGTTCTTC,CASSLHGARYNEQFF
.,TRBJ2-7,TRBD1,TRBV10-3,TGTGCCATCAGTGAGTTGGGACAGGGCCCCTACGAGCAGTACTTC,CAISELGQGPYEQYF
.,TRBJ2-7,.,TRBV5-6,TGTGCCAGCGGGGCTTCCTACGAGCAGTACTTC,CASGASYEQYF
.,TRBJ2-7,TRBD2,TRBV30,TGTGCCTGGAGTGTACGGGGGGTATCCTACGAGCAGTACTTC,CAWSVRGVSYEQYF
few,TRBJ2-7,TRBD1,TRBV18,TGTGCCAGCACCCCAGGGGGAAGCTCCTACGAGCAGTACTTC,CASTPGGSSYEQYF
.,TRBJ1-1,.,TRBV7-2,TGTGCCAGCAGCTCACGACAGAATGAAGCTTTCTTT,CASSSRQNEAFF
.,TRBJ2-1,TRBD1,TRBV6-5,TGTGCCAGCAGTTACCGGTGGGACAGGGGGCCGAATGAGCAGTTCTTC,CASSYRWDRGPNEQFF
many,TRBJ1-1,TRBD1,TRBV7-9,TGTGCCAGCAGCTTAACCACAGGGGGCGGTGAAGCTTTCTTT,CASSLTTGGGEAFF
.,TRBJ2-5,.,TRBV27,TGTGCCAGCAGCCCGAGGGCCTGGCAAGAGACCCAGTACTTC,CASSPRAWQETQYF
.,TRBJ1-6,.,TRBV11-1,TGTGCCAGCAGCTTAACAGGAAAGGGGAATTCACCCCTCCACTTT,CASSLTGKGNSPLHF
.,TRBJ2-3,TRBD1,TRBV5-1,TGCGCCAGCAGCGGCGGACAGGGGACAGATACGCAGTATTTT,CASSGGQGTDTQYF
.,TRBJ2-7,TRBD2,TRBV9,TGTGCCAACTCCCCAGCGGGGGTCCGAAGTCCCTCCTACGAGCAGTACTTC,CANSPAGVRSPSYEQYF
.,TRBJ2-1,TRBD2,TRBV5-1,TGCGCCAGCAGCTTGGATGACGGGGGGGCACGTGAGCAGTTCTTC,CASSLDDGGAREQFF
once,TRBJ1-2,TRBD1,TRBV28,TGTGCCAGCACCTCCGGGACAGCTAACTATGGCTACACCTTC,CASTSGTANYGYTF
few,TRBJ1-4,TRBD1,TRBV12-3/TRBV12-4,TGTGCCAGCAGCCCTGGGACAGTGAAAATTTTT,CASSPGTVKIF
.,TRBJ2-1,.,TRBV5-4,TGTGCCAGCAGTGCGGGGCCAGGACGAGGAGGGGTGTACAATGAGCAGTTCTTC,CASSAGPGRGGVYNEQFF
.,TRBJ2-1,TRBD1,TRBV7-8,TGTGCCAGCAGCCGGGACAGCTACAATGAGCAGTTCTTC,CASSRDSYNEQFF
.,TRBJ2-7,TRBD1,TRBV5-6,TGTGCCAGCAGCGCCCCGGGACAGGGTCTTTACGAGCAGTACTTC,CASSAPGQGLYEQYF
.,TRBJ1-1,TRBD1,TRBV2,TGTGCCAGCAGGGGCGTACAGGGGGTAGTGGCTGAAGCTTTCTTT,CASRGVQGVVAEAFF
.,TRBJ1-2,TRBD1,TRBV6-5,TGTGCCAGCAGTTACTTGGGGGACAGGGGAAAGGGCACCTTC,CASSYLGDRGKGTF
.,TRBJ2-7,TRBD2,TRBV20-1,TGCAGTGCTAGTTCCATTCAGCGGGGACTCTACGAGCAGTACTTC,CSASSIQRGLYEQYF